This section outlines one T cell receptor (beta chain) sequence together with its context. This sample was taken from a study of blood T cell repertoires in COVID-19. Background on the study: The United States, Italy and Spain supplied acute and convalescent COVID-19 samples.

In the source study's methods: How many nucleated cells were present was estimated from reference gene primer amplification. Generated by immunoSEQ multiplex PCR, the TCRdb table keeps only in-frame clones and is missing some. V, J and clone size reflect that table, while D and trimming were determined from the DNA. The sample includes more than 100,000 clones, 84% of them seen just once. CDR3 length equals 17 residues. The J segment lost 8 bases and the V segment lost 0 bases, leaving 11 bases of the junction unmatched. The germline gives CDR1 LGHNA, CDR2 YNFKEQ. The sequence was collected from a man aged 55 to 70 with acute or convalescent COVID-19. This chain connects TRBV4-2 to TRBJ2-1, with TRBD2 matching over 9 bases. What was sequenced was peripheral blood. CDR3: CASSQDPGTSPLDEQFF. The CDR3 DNA is TGTGCCAGCAGCCAAGATCCAGGGACTAGCCCGTTGGATGAGCAGTTCTTC.